The subject of this entry is one TCR beta chain. Its antigen is not identified. Sequencing used immunoSEQ multiplex PCR; TCRdb keeps in-frame clones, though not all of them. This repertoire shows 100,000 or so clones, roughly nine tenths found once; its top ten account for around 3.2%. Germline V gene data show CDR1 as MNHEY and CDR2 as SMNVEV (reference sequence). The CDR3 is made up of 14 amino acids. The V and J ends lost 11 bases and 6 bases respectively, with 22 bases between them. The sample is drawn from a study of T cell responses to AZD1222 COVID-19 vaccine. Whole-study results and caveats: Unmutated variant regions are reportedly the target of nearly half of TCRs that are spike-specific.

The chain employs TRBV27 and TRBJ1-2; weak D call: TRBD1 (6 bases). The receptor's source is an adult in good health. Sequenced material: peripheral blood, taken on day 0 of AZD1222 vaccination. In DNA, the CDR3 is TGTGCCTCATTACCGACGGGGGCAAACCATGGCTACACCTTC. As protein: CASLPTGANHGYTF.